This T cell receptor beta chain originates from a study of long-term antiretroviral therapy in people with HIV. This clone was seen a few times. Germline CDR1 GTSNPN, CDR2 SVGIG (reference sequence). The CDR3 totals 13 residues. V shed 3 bases, J shed 8 bases, and the junction held 9 bases outside the gene matches. With survey level as its setting, the immunoSEQ assay was v3.0. Using immunoSEQ multiplex PCR, the repertoire was profiled, and TCRdb retains in-frame clones only, with some absent. The sample lists about 33,000 clones, 70% to 80% seen once, with under 8.5% in the top ten. At least two post-ART and at least one pre-ART PBMC sample were available for each donor.

The chain joins TRBV30 to TRBJ1-1; 7 bases line up with TRBD1. This TCR was recovered from a woman aged 50 to 60 with HIV. Sequences were derived from unsorted PBMCs, sampled 2 years after starting antiretroviral therapy. DNA of the CDR3: TGTGCCTGGAGCGAGACAGGGAAATCCGAAGCTTTCTTT. It yields the protein CAWSETGKSEAFF.